The rows below give T cell receptor beta chains drawn from one sample of a study of CD4 T cells in relation to SARS-CoV-2 and coronaviruses. TCRdb's copy holds only in-frame clones and misses some; the assay was immunoSEQ multiplex PCR. The sample lists roughly 71,000 clones; about 87% were seen once. The sequencing sample was made of memory CD4+ T cells from PBMCs. These receptors originate from a human donor in good health. Both conserved end residues are part of each CDR3. The D gene is left open where the match is weak. The listing skips clone size in some rows; elsewhere it reads once, few, many or a size class.

NA TRBJ2-7 TRBV13 NA TGTGCCAGCAGCTTAACCGGGAGTGGCGAGCAGTACTTC CASSLTGSGEQYF
NA TRBJ2-6 TRBV28 NA TGTGCCAGCAGTTTACTGACCTCATCTGGGGCCAACGTCCTGACTTTC CASSLLTSSGANVLTF
NA TRBJ1-1 TRBV7-3 NA TGTGCCAGCAGCTTAGATGCGGCAAACACTGAAGCTTTCTTT CASSLDAANTEAFF
TRBD2 TRBJ2-1 TRBV24-1 NA TGTGCCACCAGTTCAGTTCGGTCGCTAGCGGGAGTAGAAAATGAGCAGTTCTTC CATSSVRSLAGVENEQFF
NA TRBJ2-3 TRBV18 once TGTGCCAGCTCACCAAATACGCCAGATACGCAGTATTTT CASSPNTPDTQYF
TRBD2 TRBJ2-3 TRBV28 NA TGTGCCAGCGGGAACGGGCTAGCGGGGGGGAGGGGTACGCAGTATTTT CASGNGLAGGRGTQYF
TRBD1 TRBJ2-2 TRBV7-2 NA TGTGCCAGCAGCTCCACGAGGGATGGGACAGGGTCCGGGGAGCTGTTTTTT CASSSTRDGTGSGELFF
TRBD2 TRBJ2-7 TRBV10-3 NA TGTGCCATCAGTGAGGCGGCTAGCGGGACCTACGAGCAGTACTTC CAISEAASGTYEQYF
NA TRBJ2-5 TRBV5-4 NA TGTGCCAGCAGCTTGGGGTCGGGGGCGGGAGAGACCCAGTACTTC CASSLGSGAGETQYF
NA TRBJ1-1 TRBV29-1 NA TGCAGCGTTGTCGGGAACCTGAACACTGAAGCTTTCTTT CSVVGNLNTEAFF
NA TRBJ2-5 TRBV3-1/TRBV3-2 NA TGTGCCAGCAGCCAATCCGCGCAGACCTTACAAGAGACCCAGTACTTC CASSQSAQTLQETQYF
TRBD2 TRBJ2-4 TRBV6-1 NA TGTGCCAGCAGTGAATTAAGGCAGGGAGGGAACATTCAGTACTTC CASSELRQGGNIQYF
TRBD1 TRBJ1-2 TRBV2 NA TGTGCCAGCATTTTGACAGGGAACTATGGCTACACCTTC CASILTGNYGYTF
NA TRBJ1-5 TRBV19 NA TGTGCCAGTAGTAGGTCTGGTAGCAATCAGCCCCAGCATTTT CASSRSGSNQPQHF
NA TRBJ1-6 TRBV28 few TGTGCCAGCAGTTTAATTAGTCGGCAGCGTTTTTCCTATACTTATAATTCACCCCTCCACTTT CASSLISRQRFSYTYNSPLHF
NA TRBJ1-2 TRBV7-2 NA TGTGCCAGCAGCTTAGCTTGGCAGGGGAATGGCTACACCTTC CASSLAWQGNGYTF
NA TRBJ1-2 TRBV29-1 NA TGCAGCGTCCACAGGGATTTTTCGAACTATGGCTACACCTTC CSVHRDFSNYGYTF
TRBD1 TRBJ1-2 TRBV7-2 NA TGTGCCAGCAGCTCCGGCACAGGGGGTCTCTATGGCTACACCTTC CASSSGTGGLYGYTF
TRBD2 TRBJ2-1 TRBV2 NA TGTGCCAGCATTTCACTAGCGGGGGGAGGGAATGAGCAGTTCTTC CASISLAGGGNEQFF
TRBD2 TRBJ2-1 TRBV7-2 NA TGTGCCAGCATCCCCGGGGGGGGCAATGAGCAGTTCTTC CASIPGGGNEQFF
NA TRBJ1-2 TRBV28 NA TGTGCCAGCAGGTCATCGGGAGGGGCGGCTGGCTACACCTTC CASRSSGGAAGYTF
NA TRBJ2-1 TRBV2 few TGTGCCAGCATTTTACAGGATTCCTACAATGAGCAGTTCTTC CASILQDSYNEQFF
NA TRBJ1-1 TRBV18 NA TGTGCCAGCTCACCCTTCAGGGATTCCACTGAAGCTTTCTTT CASSPFRDSTEAFF
NA TRBJ2-4 TRBV28 NA TGTGCCAGCGCGGCAGGCGACATTCAGTACTTC CASAAGDIQYF
NA TRBJ1-3 TRBV7-8 NA TGTGCCAGCAGCCCCGGGGAGGCATCCTATCGGGATTTT CASSPGEASYRDF
NA TRBJ2-3 TRBV7-9 few TGTGCCAGCAGCAAACCCAAGGGGGCGGGATCGGGGCCAGATACGCAGTATTTT CASSKPKGAGSGPDTQYF
NA TRBJ2-3 TRBV28 NA TGTGCCAGCTTGGGGACTTTGAGTAGCACAGATACGCAGTATTTT CASLGTLSSTDTQYF